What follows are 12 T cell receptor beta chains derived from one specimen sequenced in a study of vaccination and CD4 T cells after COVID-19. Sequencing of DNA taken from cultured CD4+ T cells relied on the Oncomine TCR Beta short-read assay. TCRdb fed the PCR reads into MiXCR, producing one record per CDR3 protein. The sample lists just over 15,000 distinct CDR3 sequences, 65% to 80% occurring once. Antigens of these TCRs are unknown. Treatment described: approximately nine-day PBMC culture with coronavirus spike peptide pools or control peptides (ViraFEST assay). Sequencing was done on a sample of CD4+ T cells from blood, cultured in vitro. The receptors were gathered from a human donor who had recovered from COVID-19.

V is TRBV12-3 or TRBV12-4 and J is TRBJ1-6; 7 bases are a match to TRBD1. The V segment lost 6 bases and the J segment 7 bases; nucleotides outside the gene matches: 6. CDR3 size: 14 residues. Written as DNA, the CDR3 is TGTGCCAGCAGGGGAGGGACAGAGAATTCACCCCTCCACTTT. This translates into CASRGGTENSPLHF.

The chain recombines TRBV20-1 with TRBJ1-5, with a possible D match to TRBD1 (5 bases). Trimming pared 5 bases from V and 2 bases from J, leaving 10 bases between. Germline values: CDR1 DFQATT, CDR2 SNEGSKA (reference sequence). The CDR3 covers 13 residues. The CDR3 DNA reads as TGCAGTGCTCGTCCGGGGCGCAATCAGCCCCAGCATTTT. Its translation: CSARPGRNQPQHF.

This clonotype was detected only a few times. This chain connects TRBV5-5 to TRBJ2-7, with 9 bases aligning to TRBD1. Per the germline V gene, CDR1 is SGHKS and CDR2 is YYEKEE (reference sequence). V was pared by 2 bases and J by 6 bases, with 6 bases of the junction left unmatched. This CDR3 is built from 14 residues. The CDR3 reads CASSLQGAQGEQYF. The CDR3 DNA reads TGTGCCAGCAGCTTACAGGGGGCCCAGGGCGAGCAGTACTTC.

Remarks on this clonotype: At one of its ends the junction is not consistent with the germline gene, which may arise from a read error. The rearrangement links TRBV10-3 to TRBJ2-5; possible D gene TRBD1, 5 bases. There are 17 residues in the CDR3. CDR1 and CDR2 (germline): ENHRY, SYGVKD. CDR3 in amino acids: CASSSPSLVTGKETQYF. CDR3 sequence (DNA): TGTGCCAGCAGTTCTCCCAGCCTTGTCACAGGTAAGGAGACCCAGTACTTC.

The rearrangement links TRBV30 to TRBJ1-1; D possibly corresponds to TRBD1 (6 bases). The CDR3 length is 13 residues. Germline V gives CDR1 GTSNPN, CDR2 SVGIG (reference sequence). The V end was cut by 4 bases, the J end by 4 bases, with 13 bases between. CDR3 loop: CAWTKGGGTEAFF. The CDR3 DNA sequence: TGTGCCTGGACCAAAGGGGGGGGCACTGAAGCTTTCTTT.

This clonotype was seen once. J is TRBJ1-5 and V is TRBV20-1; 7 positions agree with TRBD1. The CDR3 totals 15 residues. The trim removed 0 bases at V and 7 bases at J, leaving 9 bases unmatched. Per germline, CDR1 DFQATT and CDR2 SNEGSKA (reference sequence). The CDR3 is CSARDLQGGVQPQHF. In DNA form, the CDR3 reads TGCAGTGCTAGAGATCTTCAGGGGGGAGTGCAGCCCCAGCATTTT.

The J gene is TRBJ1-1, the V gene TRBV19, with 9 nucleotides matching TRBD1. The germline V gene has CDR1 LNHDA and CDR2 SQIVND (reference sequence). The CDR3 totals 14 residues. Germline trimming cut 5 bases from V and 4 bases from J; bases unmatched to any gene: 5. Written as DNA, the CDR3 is TGTGCCAGTAGTTTCCGACAGGGGGTCACTGAAGCTTTCTTT. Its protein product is CASSFRQGVTEAFF.

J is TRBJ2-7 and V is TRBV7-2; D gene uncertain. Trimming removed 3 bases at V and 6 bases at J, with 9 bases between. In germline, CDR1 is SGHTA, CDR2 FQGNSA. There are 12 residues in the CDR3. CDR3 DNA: TGTGCCAGCAGCTTTAGTTCCCCCGAGCAGTACTTC. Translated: CASSFSSPEQYF. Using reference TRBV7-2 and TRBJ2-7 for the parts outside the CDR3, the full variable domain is GAGVSQSPSNKVTEKGKDVELRCDPISGHTALYWYRQSLGQGLEFLIYFQGNSAPDKSGLPSDRFSAERTGGSVSTLTIQRTQQEDSAVYLCASSFSSPEQYFGPGTRLTVT.

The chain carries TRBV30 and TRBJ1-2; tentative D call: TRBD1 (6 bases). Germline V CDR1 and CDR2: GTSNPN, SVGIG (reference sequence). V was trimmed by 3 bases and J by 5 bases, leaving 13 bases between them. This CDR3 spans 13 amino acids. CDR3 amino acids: CAWRLQGEYGYTF. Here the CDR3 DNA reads TGTGCCTGGAGGCTACAGGGAGAGTATGGCTACACCTTC.

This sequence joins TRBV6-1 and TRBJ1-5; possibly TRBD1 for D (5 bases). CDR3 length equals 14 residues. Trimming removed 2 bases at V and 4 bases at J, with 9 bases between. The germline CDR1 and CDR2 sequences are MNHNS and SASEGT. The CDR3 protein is CASSELRGNQPQHF. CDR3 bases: TGTGCCAGCAGTGAACTTCGGGGGAATCAGCCCCAGCATTTT.

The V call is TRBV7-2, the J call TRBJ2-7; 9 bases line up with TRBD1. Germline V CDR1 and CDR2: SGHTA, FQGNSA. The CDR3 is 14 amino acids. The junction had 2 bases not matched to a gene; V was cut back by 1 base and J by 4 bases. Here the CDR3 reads CASSLDRGQYEQYF. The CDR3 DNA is TGTGCCAGCAGCTTAGACAGGGGGCAGTACGAGCAGTACTTC.

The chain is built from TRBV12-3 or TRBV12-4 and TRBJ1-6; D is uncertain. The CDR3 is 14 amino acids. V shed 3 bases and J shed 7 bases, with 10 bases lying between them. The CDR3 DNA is TGTGCCAGCAGTTTCGGGCCTTCGAATTCACCCCTCCACTTT. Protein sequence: CASSFGPSNSPLHF.